These 24 T cell receptor beta chains originate from one sample sequenced in a study of tumor and adjacent non-tumor tissue in lung cancer. The library came from three nested PCR rounds adapted from ARM-PCR protocols. TCRdb fed the multiplex PCR reads into MiXCR, producing one record per CDR3 protein. The sample contains about 90,000 distinct CDR3 sequences, about 61% of which appear only once. No cell sorting was done before RNA was extracted from the tissue. The specimen sequenced was lung tumor tissue. The receptors derive from a man in his 70s with non-small cell lung cancer.

On this clonotype itself: The junction does not match germline at one end; this may be a read error. The chain joins TRBV10-3 to TRBJ1-5, with D unclear. CDR1 is ENHRY and CDR2 is SYGVKD in the germline V gene. CDR3 length: 14 residues. CDR3 nucleotide sequence: TGTGCCATCAGTAAGTCATTTGGATTTCAGTCCCAGCATTTT. This gives the protein CAISKSFGFQSQHF.

A note on this clonotype: The junction differs from germline at one of its ends, possibly a read error. This chain links TRBV11-3 with TRBJ2-2; D is unclear. There are 13 residues in the CDR3. Germline assignment: CDR1 SGHNT and CDR2 YENEEA. The CDR3 nucleotides read TGTGCCAGCAGCTCCTTGAACACCAGGGAGCTGTTTTTT. Protein sequence: CASSSLNTRELFF.

Note on this clonotype: Since the CDR3 does not end with the conserved phenylalanine or tryptophan, this likely comes from a read error. This sequence joins TRBV30 and TRBJ1-2, with unresolved D. CDR1 is GTSNPN, CDR2 SVGIG, per germline (reference sequence). This CDR3 region has 13 residues. The V and J ends lost 0 bases and 0 bases respectively, with 5 bases between them. The CDR3: CAWSVLTNYGYTL. CDR3 in DNA: TGTGCCTGGAGTGTACTTACTAACTATGGCTACACCTTG.

This clonotype has a count of ten or more. In DNA, the CDR3 is TGCGCCAGCAGGAGGGGATACCAAGAGACCCAGTACTTC. It codes for CASRRGYQETQYF. V and J are TRBV5-1 and TRBJ2-5; perhaps D is TRBD1 or TRBD2 (5 bases each). Trimming shortened V by 5 bases and J by 0 bases, and 8 bases separated the two germline ends. The germline V gene has CDR1 SGHRS and CDR2 YFSETQ. CDR3 length: 13 residues.

The table lists this clonotype with a few counts. A much larger clone lies a single base off, so this may be a read error. This chain joins TRBV5-4 and TRBJ2-1, with TRBD2 matching over 9 bases. Germline V CDR1 and CDR2: SGHNT, YYREEE (reference sequence). CDR3 length: 14 amino acids. The CDR3: CAGSLLAGGNEQFF. The CDR3 nucleotides are TGTGCCGGCAGCTTACTAGCGGGCGGCAATGAGCAGTTCTTC.

For this clonotype: A junction end diverges from the germline sequence, so it may reflect a read error. V usage is TRBV6-5 and J usage is TRBJ2-3, with TRBD2 matching 11 bases. CDR1 is MNHEY and CDR2 is SVGAGI in the germline V gene. The CDR3 consists of 14 residues. The CDR3 sequence is CASSVAGGTDMQYF. The DNA for the CDR3 is TGTGCCAGCAGTGTAGCGGGAGGGACAGATATGCAGTATTTT.

As to this clonotype: Possible read error: a much larger clone is one base away. The chain is built from TRBV5-4 and TRBJ2-1; 10 nucleotides line up with TRBD1. V shed 2 bases, J shed 8 bases, and the junction held 7 bases outside the gene matches. Germline V CDR1 and CDR2: SGHNT, YYREEE (reference sequence). This CDR3 is built from 15 residues. CDR3 nucleotide sequence: TGTGCCAGCAGCTTCCGGGACAGGGGTTACGATGAGCAGTTCTTC. This sequence encodes CASSFRDRGYDEQFF.

As regards this clonotype: The conserved phenylalanine or tryptophan normally closing the CDR3 is absent here, so this likely arose from a read error. The CDR3 spells CASSLYKTGTQYI. Here the CDR3 DNA reads TGTGCCAGCAGCTTATACAAGACAGGTACGCAGTATATT. This chain uses TRBV5-6 with TRBJ2-3; perhaps TRBD1 as D (6 bases). Per the germline V gene, CDR1 is SGHDT and CDR2 is YYEEEE. This CDR3 contains 13 residues.

A note on this clonotype: At one end, the junction sequence differs from germline, possibly due to a read error. The rearrangement joins TRBV11-2 to TRBJ2-2; 9 bases match TRBD1. The CDR3 runs 15 residues. Germline CDR1 SGHAT, CDR2 FQNNGV. In nucleotides, the CDR3 is TGCGTCAGCAGCTTATGGGACAGGGCCACCCGGGAGCTGTTTTTT. Its translation: CVSSLWDRATRELFF.

This clonotype was observed once. The chain links TRBV28 to TRBJ2-5; the D is unclear. The V and J ends lost 6 bases and 4 bases respectively, with 12 bases between them. This CDR3 spans 13 amino acids. CDR1 and CDR2 (germline): MDHEN, SYDVKM. The CDR3: CASSTQHRETQYF. The CDR3, as DNA: TGTGCCAGCAGCACCCAACACCGAGAGACCCAGTACTTC.

A remark on this clonotype: This may come from a read error, since a much larger clone is one base off. The chain links TRBV20-1 to TRBJ1-2; D is perhaps TRBD1 (5 bases). Germline CDR1 reads DFQATT; CDR2 reads SNEGSKA (reference sequence). The ends were cut back, 6 bases at V and 4 bases at J, with 18 bases in the middle. The CDR3 runs to 14 residues. CDR3 nucleotide sequence: TGCAGTGCGCCGAGTGGCAGGGCGACCTATGGCTACACCTTC. Residues: CSAPSGRATYGYTF.

Concerning this clonotype: An end of the junction does not agree with germline; a read error may underlie this. The chain carries TRBV6-5 and TRBJ2-2, with D perhaps TRBD1 (6 bases). The CDR3 totals 17 residues. Germline assignment: CDR1 MNHEY and CDR2 SVGAGI. The CDR3 here is CASRSRIPTGLTGELFF. The CDR3 coding sequence is TGTGCCAGCAGAAGTAGGATCCCGACAGGTCTGACCGGTGAGCTGTTTTTT.

The chain is built from TRBV11-2 and TRBJ2-2; TRBD1 aligns across 7 bases. CDR3 size: 16 residues. V lost 7 bases and J lost 4; bases outside the gene matches: 12. Germline assignment: CDR1 SGHAT and CDR2 FQNNGV. The CDR3, as DNA: TGTGCCAGCAACCTACAGGGGACGTTGGTCACCGGGGAGCTGTTTTTT. It is translated as CASNLQGTLVTGELFF. The full variable domain, with the rest looked up from reference TRBV11-2 and TRBJ2-2, is EAGVAQSPRYKIIEKRQSVAFWCNPISGHATLYWYQQILGQGPKLLIQFQNNGVVDDSQLPKDRFSAERLKGVDSTLKIQPAKLEDSAVYLCASNLQGTLVTGELFFGEGSRLTVL.

Comments on this clonotype: A junction boundary mismatches the germline segment, possibly from a read error. The chain carries TRBV29-1 and TRBJ2-5; TRBD1 matches at 7 bases. The CDR3 sequence is 13 residues long. CDR1 is SQVTM and CDR2 is ANQGSEA in the germline V gene. Here the CDR3 reads CSIDTGDHETRYF. The CDR3 coding sequence is TGCAGCATTGATACAGGGGATCACGAGACCCGGTACTTC.

A remark on this clonotype: The junction shows a germline mismatch at one end, possibly a read error. The chain recombines TRBV29-1 with TRBJ2-2; weak D call: TRBD2 (6 bases). The CDR3 is 15 amino acids. Germline CDR1 is SQVTM and CDR2 is ANQGSEA. CDR3 amino acids: CSVNPGLENTWELFF. In nucleotides, the CDR3 is TGCAGCGTCAACCCGGGACTTGAAAACACCTGGGAACTGTTTTTT.

Judged by abundance, this clonotype is medium-sized. The chain is built from TRBV6-1 and TRBJ2-2, with a weak D call TRBD1 (6 bases). Germline CDR1 is MNHNS and CDR2 is SASEGT. The CDR3 totals 16 residues. The germline V and J ends were trimmed by 3 bases and 3 bases, with 14 bases remaining between them. Here the CDR3 reads CASSDSQGSDTGELFF. The CDR3 DNA sequence: TGTGCCAGCAGTGATTCACAGGGTTCGGACACCGGGGAGCTGTTTTTT.

As concerns this clonotype: This may be a read error, as it is one base from a much larger clone. The J gene is TRBJ1-4, the V gene TRBV28; a possible D gene is TRBD1 (5 bases). The CDR3 runs 14 residues. Germline V gene data show CDR1 as MDHEN and CDR2 as SYDVKM. The CDR3 DNA reads as TGTGCCTGCAGCCGGGGGGGGGATGCTGAAAAACTGTTTTTT. Protein: CACSRGGDAEKLFF.

The rearrangement uses TRBV6-2 or TRBV6-3 and TRBJ2-7; D perhaps matches TRBD2 (6 bases). Germline CDR1 reads MNHEY; CDR2 reads SVGEGT. V lost 8 bases and J 0 bases, leaving 14 bases between the germline ends. This CDR3 has 14 amino acids. CDR3 loop: CASQPPGSSYEQYF. Here the CDR3 DNA reads TGTGCCAGCCAACCACCCGGGAGCTCCTACGAGCAGTACTTC.

Remarks on this clonotype: As the CDR3 is not closed by the conserved phenylalanine or tryptophan, this likely results from a read error. This chain connects TRBV6-6 to TRBJ1-5; possible D gene TRBD1, 5 bases. In germline, CDR1 is MNHNY, CDR2 SVGAGI (reference sequence). V dropped 6 bases and J dropped 8 bases, with 20 bases sitting between them. The CDR3 is 15 residues long. The CDR3 DNA reads as TGTGCCAGCAGACAAAACGGGGCCTCCGATGAGCCCCAGCATTAT. This sequence encodes CASRQNGASDEPQHY.

The table lists this clonotype with a few counts. The chain recombines TRBV20-1 with TRBJ2-3, with a tentative D call TRBD2 (5 bases). The CDR3 sequence is 13 residues long. Germline loops: CDR1 DFQATT, CDR2 SNEGSKA (reference sequence). The V end lost 6 bases, the J end lost 6 bases, and 16 bases lay between the germline ends. The CDR3: CSAMDSRADTQYF. CDR3 nucleotide sequence: TGCAGTGCCATGGACTCGAGAGCGGATACGCAGTATTTT.

This chain connects TRBV7-2 to TRBJ2-7, with 8 nucleotides matching TRBD2. Germline-derived CDR1 and CDR2 are SGHTA and FQGNSA. The CDR3 has 15 residues. The J segment lost 0 bases and the V segment lost 3 bases, leaving 4 bases of the junction unmatched. The CDR3: CASSFVSGISYEQYF. The CDR3 DNA reads TGTGCCAGCAGCTTCGTTAGCGGGATCTCCTACGAGCAGTACTTC.

The J gene is TRBJ1-5, the V gene TRBV6-5, with 7 bases fitting TRBD1. The V gene's germline CDR1 is MNHEY and CDR2 SVGAGI. V lost 0 bases to trimming and J lost 12 bases; unmatched junction nucleotides: 17. CDR3 size: 17 residues. This CDR3 reads CASSYSWGGQVIELQHF. The DNA for the CDR3 is TGTGCCAGCAGTTACTCTTGGGGCGGACAGGTCATCGAGCTCCAGCATTTT.

This chain connects TRBV28 to TRBJ2-2; D is unclear. The CDR3 length is 13 residues. Germline-derived CDR1 and CDR2 are MDHEN and SYDVKM. V dropped 7 bases and J dropped 1 base, with 7 bases sitting between them. CDR3: CASMAGNTGELFF. The CDR3 DNA is TGTGCCAGCATGGCAGGGAACACCGGGGAGCTGTTTTTT. Variable domain in full (rest from reference TRBV28 and TRBJ2-2): DVKVTQSSRYLVKRTGEKVFLECVQDMDHENMFWYRQDPGLGLRLIYFSYDVKMKEKGDIPEGYSVSREKKERFSLILESASTNQTSMYLCASMAGNTGELFFGEGSRLTVL.

The rearrangement links TRBV12-3 or TRBV12-4 to TRBJ1-5; D is possibly TRBD1 (5 bases). The DNA matches TRBJ2-3 better at its end, which makes the J call doubtful. The CDR3 totals 13 residues. The CDR3 loop reads CASSFSGAQLQYF. The DNA for the CDR3 is TGTGCCAGCAGTTTCTCTGGGGCTCAGCTCCAGTATTTT.